This entry lists 21 T cell receptor beta chains sequenced from one sample in a study of blood T cell repertoires in COVID-19. Assay used: immunoSEQ multiplex PCR; TCRdb lists only in-frame clones, some missing. The table records about 42,000 clones, 88% of them present only once. Sequencing was carried out using peripheral blood. The receptors here all came from a human donor in a cohort sampled during active COVID-19.

The chain uses TRBV27 and TRBJ1-2; the D gene is possibly TRBD1 (6 bases). The V and J ends lost 6 bases and 4 bases respectively, with 12 bases between them. Germline loops: CDR1 MNHEY, CDR2 SMNVEV (reference sequence). This CDR3 comprises 13 residues. For the CDR3, the DNA is TGTGCCAGCAGGTCAGGGGCGGGCTATGGCTACACCTTC. It encodes CASRSGAGYGYTF.

The chain joins TRBV2 to TRBJ2-7, with 7 bases identical to TRBD1. CDR1 and CDR2 (germline): SNHLY, FYNNEI. V was clipped by 7 bases and J by 0 bases; unmatched bases: 3. This CDR3 region has 13 residues. The CDR3 protein is CASKWDSSYEQYF. CDR3 DNA: TGTGCCAGCAAATGGGACAGCTCCTACGAGCAGTACTTC. The full variable domain, its missing parts supplied by reference TRBV2 and TRBJ2-7, is EPEVTQTPSHQVTQMGQEVILRCVPISNHLYFYWYRQILGQKVEFLVSFYNNEISEKSEIFDDQFSVERPDGSNFTLKIRSTKLEDSAMYFCASKWDSSYEQYFGPGTRLTVT.

A remark on this clone: One end of the junction varies from germline; a read error may be responsible. The V and J genes are TRBV12-3 or TRBV12-4 and TRBJ1-1; tentatively, D is TRBD1 (6 bases). This CDR3 contains 12 residues. CDR3: CASSLASGGLDF. CDR3 bases: TGTGCCAGCAGTTTAGCGTCCGGGGGGCTGGACTTT.

The chain carries TRBV27 and TRBJ2-7; 10 nucleotides line up with TRBD1. CDR1 is MNHEY, CDR2 SMNVEV, per germline (reference sequence). J lost 2 bases, V lost 5 bases, and 3 bases had no gene match. The CDR3 sequence is 14 residues long. DNA of the CDR3: TGTGCCAGCAGTCAGGGACAGGGGCCCTACGAGCAGTACTTC. It yields the protein CASSQGQGPYEQYF.

The chain employs TRBV27 and TRBJ1-5; the D is unclear. The CDR3 has 16 residues. V was cut by 4 bases and J by 5 bases, with 18 bases left in between. Per germline, CDR1 MNHEY and CDR2 SMNVEV (reference sequence). CDR3 sequence: CASSSGFKNPHQPQHF. The CDR3 DNA is TGTGCCAGCAGTTCAGGATTCAAAAACCCCCATCAGCCCCAGCATTTT.

The sample holds one count of this clone. This chain joins TRBV7-2 and TRBJ1-1; 7 bases align to TRBD1. Looked up from germline, CDR1 is SGHTA and CDR2 is FQGNSA. Trimming at V came to 5 bases and at J to 2 bases, leaving 11 bases not matched to a gene. The CDR3 is 16 amino acids. DNA for the CDR3: TGTGCCAGCAGCCTAAACCCCGGGACAGCTAACACTGAAGCTTTCTTT. Translating it yields CASSLNPGTANTEAFF.

The chain joins TRBV7-9 to TRBJ2-1, with 7 positions matching TRBD1. The germline CDR1 and CDR2 sequences are SEHNR and FQNEAQ (reference sequence). The CDR3 contains 12 residues. V shed 5 bases and J 9 bases; nucleotides not matched to a gene: 4. The CDR3 loop reads CASSTDRVEQFF. CDR3 DNA: TGTGCCAGCAGCACAGACAGGGTTGAGCAGTTCTTC.

This clone has a single count. This chain links TRBV18 with TRBJ2-1; the D gene is possibly TRBD2 (6 bases). Germline assignment: CDR1 KGHSH and CDR2 LQKENI. This CDR3 region has 14 residues. V was pared by 4 bases and J by 7 bases, with 14 bases between. The CDR3 reads CASSLTGGFNEQFF. The DNA for the CDR3 is TGTGCCAGCTCACTTACCGGGGGATTTAATGAGCAGTTCTTC.

This clone was found a few times. Here the CDR3 DNA reads TGCGCCAGCAGCTTGGACAGCCTCTCCTACGAGCAGTACTTC. This encodes CASSLDSLSYEQYF. The rearrangement uses TRBV5-1 and TRBJ2-7, with D unclear. Trimming took 0 bases from V and 0 from J, leaving 7 bases between them. The length of the CDR3 is 14 residues. Germline values: CDR1 SGHRS, CDR2 YFSETQ.

This chain uses TRBV27 with TRBJ2-1, with D possibly being TRBD1 (6 bases). The V end was cut by 3 bases, the J end by 9 bases, with 12 bases between. Per germline, CDR1 MNHEY and CDR2 SMNVEV (reference sequence). This CDR3 is built from 13 residues. CDR3 coding DNA: TGTGCCAGCAGTTTCCAGGGGTTGGGTGAGCAGTTCTTC. Translating it yields CASSFQGLGEQFF.

V usage is TRBV30 and J usage is TRBJ2-7; tentative D call: TRBD1 (5 bases). The CDR3 contains 12 residues. Germline loops: CDR1 GTSNPN, CDR2 SVGIG (reference sequence). V gave up 3 bases and J gave up 3 bases, with 9 bases separating them. In DNA, the CDR3 is TGTGCCTGGAGCATAACAGGCTACGAGCAGTACTTC. Amino acids: CAWSITGYEQYF. The whole variable domain, filled in from reference TRBV30 and TRBJ2-7, reads SQTIHQWPATLVQPVGSPLSLECTVEGTSNPNLYWYRQAAGRGLQLLFYSVGIGQISSEVPQNLSASRPQDRQFILSSKKLLLSDSGFYLCAWSITGYEQYFGPGTRLTVT.

This clone has a single count. The chain combines TRBV5-1 with TRBJ2-3; 10 bases line up with TRBD2. J was trimmed by 1 base and V by 5 bases; bases with no gene match: 4. Germline V lookup: CDR1 SGHRS, CDR2 YFSETQ. The CDR3 runs 15 residues. CDR3 in DNA: TGCGCCAGCAGGGCTAGCGGGAGTCGCACAGATACGCAGTATTTT. It translates to CASRASGSRTDTQYF.

This rearrangement joins TRBV9 to TRBJ2-2; D remains unclear. Trimming removed 4 bases at V and 7 bases at J, with 11 bases between. Germline CDR1 SGDLS, CDR2 YYNGEE. The CDR3 spans 13 residues. CDR3 sequence: CASSPLEVGELFF. Here the CDR3 DNA reads TGTGCCAGCAGCCCCCTTGAGGTCGGGGAGCTGTTTTTT.

The gene calls are TRBV30 and TRBJ2-1; the D gene is possibly TRBD1 (6 bases). Trimming stripped 3 bases from V and 6 bases from J, with 6 bases between. CDR3 length: 11 amino acids. Germline loops: CDR1 GTSNPN, CDR2 SVGIG (reference sequence). CDR3 sequence: CAWRTGNEQFF. The DNA for the CDR3 is TGTGCCTGGAGGACAGGCAATGAGCAGTTCTTC.

The chain employs TRBV7-8 and TRBJ1-1, with D unresolved. Per germline, CDR1 SGHVS and CDR2 FQNEAQ. Trimming left V 1 base short and J 3 bases short, with 18 bases between. The CDR3 runs 17 residues. CDR3 amino acids: CASSLGRSEPWYTEAFF. The CDR3 DNA reads as TGTGCCAGCAGCTTAGGCAGATCTGAACCGTGGTACACTGAAGCTTTCTTT. Full variable domain (rest looked up from reference TRBV7-8 and TRBJ1-1): GAGVSQSPRYKVAKRGQDVALRCDPISGHVSLFWYQQALGQGPEFLTYFQNEAQLDKSGLPSDRFFAERPEGSVSTLKIQRTQQEDSAVYLCASSLGRSEPWYTEAFFGQGTRLTVV.

The chain combines TRBV11-1 with TRBJ1-1; D is undetermined. The CDR3 is made up of 12 amino acids. The germline V and J ends were trimmed by 6 bases and 2 bases, with 7 bases remaining between them. Germline loops: CDR1 SGHAT, CDR2 FQDESV (reference sequence). The CDR3 is CASREGNTEAFF. Here the CDR3 DNA reads TGTGCCAGCAGGGAGGGAAACACTGAAGCTTTCTTT.

J is TRBJ1-5 and V is TRBV7-2; no clear D gene. From germline, CDR1 is SGHTA and CDR2 FQGNSA. The CDR3 runs 15 residues. Trimming pared 0 bases from V and 0 bases from J, leaving 6 bases between. CDR3 sequence reads: CASSLASNSNQPQHF. CDR3 nucleotides: TGTGCCAGCAGCTTAGCATCAAATAGCAATCAGCCCCAGCATTTT.

This clone turned up a few times. The J gene is TRBJ1-1, the V gene TRBV11-3, with D possibly being TRBD1 (5 bases). The ends were cut back, 5 bases at V and 0 bases at J, with 10 bases in the middle. CDR1 is SGHNT, CDR2 YENEEA, per germline. CDR3 length: 14 amino acids. This CDR3 is CASSPGIMNTEAFF. The DNA of the CDR3 is TGTGCCAGCAGCCCAGGGATCATGAACACTGAAGCTTTCTTT.

The genes are TRBV11-2 and TRBJ2-7; 11 nucleotides line up with TRBD2. The CDR3 is 19 residues long. After removal of 0 bases from V and 4 bases from J, the junction contained 14 bases not matched to a gene. Germline CDR1 SGHAT, CDR2 FQNNGV. The CDR3 coding sequence is TGTGCCAGCAGCTTAGATATACCCCTGGCACTAGCGGGAGTGTACGAGCAGTACTTC. Amino acid sequence: CASSLDIPLALAGVYEQYF.

The chain recombines TRBV19 with TRBJ1-3; D remains ambiguous. The V end lost 3 bases, the J end lost 1 base, and 7 bases lay between the germline ends. Germline V gives CDR1 LNHDA, CDR2 SQIVND (reference sequence). The CDR3 runs 14 residues. The DNA for the CDR3 is TGTGCCAGTAGTATGAGCAGGTCTGGAAACACCATATATTTT. Translation: CASSMSRSGNTIYF.

This chain joins TRBV28 and TRBJ1-1; tentatively, D is TRBD1 (6 bases). The CDR3 runs to 15 residues. The V end lost 5 bases, the J end lost 1 base, and 14 bases lay between the germline ends. CDR1 is MDHEN and CDR2 is SYDVKM in the germline V gene. For the CDR3, the DNA is TGTGCCAGCAGTACCCCCGGGACAAGGAACACTGAAGCTTTCTTT. It codes for CASSTPGTRNTEAFF. The full variable domain, with the rest looked up from reference TRBV28 and TRBJ1-1, is DVKVTQSSRYLVKRTGEKVFLECVQDMDHENMFWYRQDPGLGLRLIYFSYDVKMKEKGDIPEGYSVSREKKERFSLILESASTNQTSMYLCASSTPGTRNTEAFFGQGTRLTVV.